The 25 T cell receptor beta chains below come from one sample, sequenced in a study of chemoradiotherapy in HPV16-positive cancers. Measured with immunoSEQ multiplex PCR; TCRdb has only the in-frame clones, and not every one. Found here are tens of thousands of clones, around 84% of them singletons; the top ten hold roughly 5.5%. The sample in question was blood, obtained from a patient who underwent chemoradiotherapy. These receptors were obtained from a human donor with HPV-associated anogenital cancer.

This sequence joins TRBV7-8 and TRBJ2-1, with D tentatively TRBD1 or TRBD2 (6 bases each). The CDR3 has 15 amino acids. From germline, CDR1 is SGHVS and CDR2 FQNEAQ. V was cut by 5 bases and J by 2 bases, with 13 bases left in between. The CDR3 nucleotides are TGTGCCAGCAGCCTAGGGGGGCAGACCTACAATGAGCAGTTCTTC. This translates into CASSLGGQTYNEQFF.

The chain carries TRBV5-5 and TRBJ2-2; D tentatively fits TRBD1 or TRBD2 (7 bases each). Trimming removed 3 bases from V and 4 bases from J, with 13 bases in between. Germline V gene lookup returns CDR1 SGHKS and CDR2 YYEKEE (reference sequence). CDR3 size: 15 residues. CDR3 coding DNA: TGTGCCAGCAGCTGGGAGGGACAGCCCACCGGGGAGCTGTTTTTT. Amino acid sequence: CASSWEGQPTGELFF.

The CDR3 protein is CASSNGQQGTDTQYF. The CDR3 DNA is TGTGCCAGCAGTAACGGACAGCAAGGCACAGATACGCAGTATTTT. The rearrangement uses TRBV6-5 and TRBJ2-3; a possible D gene is TRBD1 (6 bases). Trimming removed 5 bases at V and 1 base at J, with 13 bases between. This CDR3 contains 15 residues. Germline CDR1 and CDR2: MNHEY and SVGAGI.

The CDR3 loop reads CASSMMGQGSQPQHF. CDR3 in DNA: TGTGCCAGTAGTATGATGGGACAGGGGAGTCAGCCCCAGCATTTT. The rearrangement joins TRBV19 to TRBJ1-5, with 10 bases that match TRBD1. CDR1 is LNHDA and CDR2 is SQIVND in the germline V gene (reference sequence). CDR3 size: 15 residues. The J segment lost 6 bases and the V segment lost 3 bases, leaving 5 bases of the junction unmatched. The full variable domain, completed using reference TRBV19 and TRBJ1-5, is DGGITQSPKYLFRKEGQNVTLSCEQNLNHDAMYWYRQDPGQGLRLIYYSQIVNDFQKGDIAEGYSVSREKKESFPLTVTSAQKNPTAFYLCASSMMGQGSQPQHFGDGTRLSIL.

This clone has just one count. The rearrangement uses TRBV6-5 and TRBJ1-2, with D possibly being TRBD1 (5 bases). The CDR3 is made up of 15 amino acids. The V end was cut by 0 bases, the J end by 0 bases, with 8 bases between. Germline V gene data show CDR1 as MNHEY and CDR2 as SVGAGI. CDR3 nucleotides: TGTGCCAGCAGTTACTCCTTGACAGCTAACTATGGCTACACCTTC. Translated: CASSYSLTANYGYTF.

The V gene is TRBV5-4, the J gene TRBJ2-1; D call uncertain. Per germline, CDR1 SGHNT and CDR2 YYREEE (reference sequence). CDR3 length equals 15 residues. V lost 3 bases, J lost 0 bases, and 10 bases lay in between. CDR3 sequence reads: CASSSEWGSYNEQFF. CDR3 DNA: TGTGCCAGCAGCTCGGAGTGGGGCTCCTACAATGAGCAGTTCTTC.

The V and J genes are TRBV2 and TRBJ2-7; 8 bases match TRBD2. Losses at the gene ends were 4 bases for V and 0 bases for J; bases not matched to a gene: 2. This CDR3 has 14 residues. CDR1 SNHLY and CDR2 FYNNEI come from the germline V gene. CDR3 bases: TGTGCCAGCAGTGGCCTAGCGGGCTCCTACGAGCAGTACGTC. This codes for CASSGLAGSYEQYV.

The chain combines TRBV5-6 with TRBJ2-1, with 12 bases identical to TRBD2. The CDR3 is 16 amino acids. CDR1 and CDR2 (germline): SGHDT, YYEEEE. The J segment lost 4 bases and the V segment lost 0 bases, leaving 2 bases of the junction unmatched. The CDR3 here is CASSLETSGGYNEQFF. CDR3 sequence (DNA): TGTGCCAGCAGCTTGGAGACTAGCGGGGGATACAATGAGCAGTTCTTC.

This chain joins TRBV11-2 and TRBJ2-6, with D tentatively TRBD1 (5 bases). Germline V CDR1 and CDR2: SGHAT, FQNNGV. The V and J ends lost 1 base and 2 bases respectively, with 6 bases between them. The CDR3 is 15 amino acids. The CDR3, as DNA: TGTGCCAGCAGCTTAGGGGGCCCTGGGGCCAACGTCCTGACTTTC. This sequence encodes CASSLGGPGANVLTF.

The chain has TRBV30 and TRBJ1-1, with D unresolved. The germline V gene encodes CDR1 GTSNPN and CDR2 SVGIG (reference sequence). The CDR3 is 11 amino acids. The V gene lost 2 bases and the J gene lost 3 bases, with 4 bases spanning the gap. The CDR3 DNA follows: TGTGCCTGGAGTAGGTACACTGAAGCTTTCTTT. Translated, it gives CAWSRYTEAFF.

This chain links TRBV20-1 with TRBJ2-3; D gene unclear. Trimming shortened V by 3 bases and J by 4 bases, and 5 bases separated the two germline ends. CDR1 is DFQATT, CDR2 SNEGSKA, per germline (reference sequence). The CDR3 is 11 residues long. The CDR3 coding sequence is TGCAGTGCTAGTGCGGCAGATACGCAGTATTTT. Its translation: CSASAADTQYF.

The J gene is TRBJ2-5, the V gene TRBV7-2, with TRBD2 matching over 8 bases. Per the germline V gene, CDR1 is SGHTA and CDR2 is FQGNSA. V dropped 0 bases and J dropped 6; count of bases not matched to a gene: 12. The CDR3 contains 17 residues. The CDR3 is CASSLAGGSGAGKTQYF. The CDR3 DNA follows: TGTGCCAGCAGCTTAGCGGGGGGTAGCGGGGCCGGAAAGACCCAGTACTTC. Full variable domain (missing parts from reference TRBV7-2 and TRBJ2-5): GAGVSQSPSNKVTEKGKDVELRCDPISGHTALYWYRQSLGQGLEFLIYFQGNSAPDKSGLPSDRFSAERTGGSVSTLTIQRTQQEDSAVYLCASSLAGGSGAGKTQYFGPGTRLLVL.

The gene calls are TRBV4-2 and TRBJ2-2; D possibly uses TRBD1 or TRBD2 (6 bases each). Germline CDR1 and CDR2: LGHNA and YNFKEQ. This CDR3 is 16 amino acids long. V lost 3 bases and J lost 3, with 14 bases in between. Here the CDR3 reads CASSHRGRTDTGELFF. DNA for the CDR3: TGTGCCAGCAGCCATCGGGGGCGCACGGACACCGGGGAGCTGTTTTTT.

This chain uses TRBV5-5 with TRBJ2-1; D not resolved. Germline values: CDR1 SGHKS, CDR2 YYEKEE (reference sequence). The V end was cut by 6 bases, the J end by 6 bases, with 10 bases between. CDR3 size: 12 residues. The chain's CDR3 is CASISRPNEQFF. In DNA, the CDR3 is TGTGCCAGCATCTCGAGGCCCAATGAGCAGTTCTTC.

In nucleotides, the CDR3 is TGTGCCAGCTCACGCGACAGGGGCGACTACAATGAGCAGTTCTTC. Its translation is CASSRDRGDYNEQFF. V usage is TRBV18 and J usage is TRBJ2-1, with 8 bases lining up with TRBD1. Germline V gene sequence: CDR1 KGHSH, CDR2 LQKENI. Trimming cost V 4 bases and J 3 bases; bases outside gene matches: 5. The CDR3 contains 15 residues. Together with reference TRBV18 and TRBJ2-1, the CDR3 gives the full variable domain: NAGVMQNPRHLVRRRGQEARLRCSPMKGHSHVYWYRQLPEEGLKFMVYLQKENIIDESGMPKERFSAEFPKEGPSILRIQQVVRGDSAAYFCASSRDRGDYNEQFFGPGTRLTVL.

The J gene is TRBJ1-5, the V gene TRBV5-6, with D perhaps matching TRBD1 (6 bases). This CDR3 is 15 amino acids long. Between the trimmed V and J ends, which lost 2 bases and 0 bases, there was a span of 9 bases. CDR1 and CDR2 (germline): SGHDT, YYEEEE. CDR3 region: CASSFGTNSNQPQHF. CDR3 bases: TGTGCCAGCAGCTTCGGGACAAATAGCAATCAGCCCCAGCATTTT.

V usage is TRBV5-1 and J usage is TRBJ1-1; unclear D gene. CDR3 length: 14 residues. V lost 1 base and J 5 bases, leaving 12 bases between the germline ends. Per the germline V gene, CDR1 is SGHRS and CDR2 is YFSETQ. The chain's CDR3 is CASSLLGARTEAFF. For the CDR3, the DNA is TGCGCCAGCAGCTTGTTGGGCGCAAGAACTGAAGCTTTCTTT.

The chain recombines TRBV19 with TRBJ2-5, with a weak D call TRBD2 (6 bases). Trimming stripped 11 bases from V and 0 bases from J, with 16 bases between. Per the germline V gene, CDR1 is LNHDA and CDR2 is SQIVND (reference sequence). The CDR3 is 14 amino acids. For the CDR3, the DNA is TGTGCCTGTAATAGCGGCGCCGACCAAGAGACCCAGTACTTC. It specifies CACNSGADQETQYF.

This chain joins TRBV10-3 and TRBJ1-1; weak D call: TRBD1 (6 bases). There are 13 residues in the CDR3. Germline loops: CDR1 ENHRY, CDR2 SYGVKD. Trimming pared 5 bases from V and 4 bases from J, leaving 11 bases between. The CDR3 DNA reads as TGTGCCATCAGTATACAGGGAGCCACTGAAGCTTTCTTT. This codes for CAISIQGATEAFF.

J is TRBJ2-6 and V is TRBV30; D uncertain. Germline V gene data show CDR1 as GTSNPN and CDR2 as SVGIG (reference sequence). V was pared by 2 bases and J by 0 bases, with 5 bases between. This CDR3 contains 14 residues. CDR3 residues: CAWSRSSGANVLTF. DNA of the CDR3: TGTGCCTGGAGTAGGAGCTCTGGGGCCAACGTCCTGACTTTC.

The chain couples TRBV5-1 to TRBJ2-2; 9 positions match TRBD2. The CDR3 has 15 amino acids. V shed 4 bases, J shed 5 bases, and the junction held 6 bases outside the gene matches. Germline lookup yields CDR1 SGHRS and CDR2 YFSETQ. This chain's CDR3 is CASSAGGGSTGELFF. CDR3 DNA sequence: TGCGCCAGCAGCGCGGGGGGGGGCTCGACCGGGGAGCTGTTTTTT.

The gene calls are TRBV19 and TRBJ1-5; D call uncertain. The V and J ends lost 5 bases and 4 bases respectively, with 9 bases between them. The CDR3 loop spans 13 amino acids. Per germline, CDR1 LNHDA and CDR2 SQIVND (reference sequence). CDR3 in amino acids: CASSLPPNQPQHF. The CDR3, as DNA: TGTGCCAGTAGTCTGCCCCCTAATCAGCCCCAGCATTTT.

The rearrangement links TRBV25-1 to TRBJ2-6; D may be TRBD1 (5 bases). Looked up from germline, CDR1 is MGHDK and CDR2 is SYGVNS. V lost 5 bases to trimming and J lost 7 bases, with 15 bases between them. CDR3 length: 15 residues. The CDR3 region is CASSWSGKVANVLTF. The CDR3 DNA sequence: TGTGCCAGCAGTTGGTCAGGGAAGGTTGCCAACGTCCTGACTTTC.

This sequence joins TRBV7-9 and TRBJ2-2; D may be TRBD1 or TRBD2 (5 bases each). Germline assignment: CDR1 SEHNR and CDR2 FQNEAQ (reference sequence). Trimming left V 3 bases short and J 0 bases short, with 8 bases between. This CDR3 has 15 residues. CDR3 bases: TGTGCCAGCAGCTTGTGGGGACCGAACACCGGGGAGCTGTTTTTT. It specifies CASSLWGPNTGELFF.

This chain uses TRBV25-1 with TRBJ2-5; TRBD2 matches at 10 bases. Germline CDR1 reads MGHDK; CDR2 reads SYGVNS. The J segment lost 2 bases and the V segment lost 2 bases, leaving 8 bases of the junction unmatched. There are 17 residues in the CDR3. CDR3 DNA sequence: TGTGCCAGCAGTGAAGATTGGACTAGCGGCCTACAAGAGACCCAGTACTTC. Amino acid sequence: CASSEDWTSGLQETQYF.